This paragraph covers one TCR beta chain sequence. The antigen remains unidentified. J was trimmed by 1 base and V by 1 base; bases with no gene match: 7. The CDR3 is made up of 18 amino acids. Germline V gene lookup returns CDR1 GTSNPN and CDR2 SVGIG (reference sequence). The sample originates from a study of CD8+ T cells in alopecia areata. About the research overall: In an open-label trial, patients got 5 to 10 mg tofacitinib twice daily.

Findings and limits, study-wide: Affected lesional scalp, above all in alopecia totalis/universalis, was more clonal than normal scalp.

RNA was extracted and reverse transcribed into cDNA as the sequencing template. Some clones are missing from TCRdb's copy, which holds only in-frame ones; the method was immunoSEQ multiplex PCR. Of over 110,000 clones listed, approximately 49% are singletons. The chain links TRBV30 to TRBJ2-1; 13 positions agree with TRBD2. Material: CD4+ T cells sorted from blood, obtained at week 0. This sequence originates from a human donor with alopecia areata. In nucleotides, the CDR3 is TGTGCCTGGAGTGGAAATCGGGGACTAGCGGGATCCTACAATGAGCAGTTCTTC. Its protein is CAWSGNRGLAGSYNEQFF.